This entry lists 19 T cell receptor beta chains sequenced from one sample in a study of ipilimumab plus nivolumab after autologous stem cell transplantation. TCRdb's table, derived via immunoSEQ multiplex PCR, lists solely in-frame clones and lacks some. The data contain 10,000 to 15,000 clones, around 78% of them singletons. Sequenced material: PBMCs, taken in a trial of ipilimumab plus nivolumab as post-transplant consolidation. These receptors all stem from a male donor with diffuse large B-cell lymphoma.

This chain uses TRBV25-1 with TRBJ2-2, with 9 bases aligning to TRBD2. Trimming took 3 bases from V and 3 from J; bases not matched to a gene: 8. Germline CDR1 MGHDK, CDR2 SYGVNS. The CDR3 length is 17 residues. CDR3: CASSDGSGRVDTGELFF. CDR3 DNA: TGTGCCAGCAGTGATGGTAGCGGGAGAGTTGACACCGGGGAGCTGTTTTTT.

The J gene is TRBJ2-7, the V gene TRBV4-1; D tentatively reads TRBD1 or TRBD2 (5 bases each). This CDR3 region has 15 residues. Germline CDR1 and CDR2: MGHRA and YSYEKL. V shed 2 bases and J shed 6 bases, with 17 bases lying between them. The CDR3: CASSQPRDAPSEQYF. CDR3 nucleotides: TGCGCCAGCAGCCAACCACGGGACGCACCGAGCGAGCAGTACTTC.

V usage is TRBV27 and J usage is TRBJ1-1; D is ambiguous. There are 14 residues in the CDR3. Trimming took 3 bases from V and 0 from J, leaving 8 bases between them. The germline V gene encodes CDR1 MNHEY and CDR2 SMNVEV (reference sequence). The CDR3 region has the DNA TGTGCCAGCAGTTTCGGAGGGATGAACACTGAAGCTTTCTTT. Translating it yields CASSFGGMNTEAFF.

The chain carries TRBV6-6 and TRBJ1-4; weak D call: TRBD1 (6 bases). V shed 5 bases and J shed 1 base, with 14 bases lying between them. The CDR3 spans 16 residues. Germline V CDR1 and CDR2: MNHNY, SVGAGI (reference sequence). The CDR3 loop reads CASSKGTPITNEKLFF. The DNA of the CDR3 is TGTGCCAGCAGTAAGGGGACACCTATAACTAATGAAAAACTGTTTTTT.

This sequence joins TRBV7-9 and TRBJ1-4; the D is unclear. Germline CDR1 SEHNR, CDR2 FQNEAQ (reference sequence). The CDR3 consists of 14 residues. V lost 0 bases, J lost 1 base, and 3 bases lay in between. CDR3 region: CASSLAVTNEKLFF. In DNA form, the CDR3 reads TGTGCCAGCAGCTTAGCGGTAACTAATGAAAAACTGTTTTTT.

This clone was detected only a few times. This chain connects TRBV4-1 to TRBJ1-2, with 7 bases aligning to TRBD1. The CDR3 covers 16 residues. The germline V gene has CDR1 MGHRA and CDR2 YSYEKL. V lost 0 bases to trimming and J lost 7 bases; unmatched junction nucleotides: 11. The CDR3 DNA follows: TGCGCCAGCAGCCAAGATAACGAGGGGGCGCGTCCTGGCTACACCTTC. Residues: CASSQDNEGARPGYTF.

This sequence joins TRBV6-5 and TRBJ1-1; D is undetermined. The CDR3 spans 12 residues. Germline loops: CDR1 MNHEY, CDR2 SVGAGI. The V and J ends lost 6 bases and 1 base respectively, with 6 bases between them. The chain's CDR3 is CASRNRNTEAFF. CDR3 nucleotides: TGTGCCAGCAGAAACAGGAACACTGAAGCTTTCTTT.

V gene TRBV5-1 combines with J gene TRBJ2-2; D is unresolved. Trimming shortened V by 0 bases and J by 0 bases, and 6 bases separated the two germline ends. CDR1 is SGHRS, CDR2 YFSETQ, per germline. CDR3 length: 15 residues. The CDR3 sequence is CASSLADPNTGELFF. The CDR3 bases are TGCGCCAGCAGCTTGGCGGATCCGAACACCGGGGAGCTGTTTTTT.

The chain couples TRBV30 to TRBJ1-2; D is unresolved. Germline CDR1 is GTSNPN and CDR2 is SVGIG (reference sequence). The germline V and J ends were trimmed by 4 bases and 9 bases, with 12 bases remaining between them. The CDR3 has 11 residues. CDR3 loop: CAWTSLRSYTF. CDR3 DNA sequence: TGTGCCTGGACCAGTCTGAGAAGCTACACCTTC.

The chain is built from TRBV6-5 and TRBJ2-7; weak D call: TRBD2 (5 bases). Germline assignment: CDR1 MNHEY and CDR2 SVGAGI. This CDR3 is 14 amino acids long. V lost 6 bases and J 2 bases, leaving 14 bases between the germline ends. The CDR3 DNA reads as TGTGCCAGCAGCGAGACCGGGGTGACCTACGAGCAGTACTTC. Translated: CASSETGVTYEQYF.

The DNA of the CDR3 is TGTGCCAGCAGTATCGACAGGGGGTCACCCCTCCACTTT. It codes for CASSIDRGSPLHF. The rearrangement links TRBV6-6 to TRBJ1-6; 9 positions match TRBD1. There are 13 residues in the CDR3. With V trimmed by 5 bases and J by 10 bases, 3 bases remained unmatched. The germline V gene encodes CDR1 MNHNY and CDR2 SVGAGI (reference sequence).

The chain has TRBV6-4 and TRBJ1-1; perhaps TRBD1 as D (5 bases). Germline CDR1 and CDR2: MRHNA and SNTAGT. With 5 bases removed from V and 0 bases from J, the gap between germline ends came to 16 bases. The CDR3 sequence is 16 residues long. The CDR3 DNA reads TGTGCCAGCAGTCCCACCTGGGCAGGGCTGAACACTGAAGCTTTCTTT. Protein product: CASSPTWAGLNTEAFF.

This clone was counted between two and nine times. This chain joins TRBV11-3 and TRBJ2-2, with TRBD1 matching 7 bases. After removal of 1 base from V and 5 bases from J, the junction contained 4 bases not matched to a gene. Germline V gene data show CDR1 as SGHNT and CDR2 as YENEEA. The CDR3 contains 15 residues. This CDR3 reads CASSLATGQTGELFF. In DNA, the CDR3 is TGTGCCAGCAGCTTAGCGACAGGGCAGACCGGGGAGCTGTTTTTT.

V is TRBV6-6 and J is TRBJ2-7; a weak D match, TRBD2 (5 bases). This CDR3 comprises 16 residues. The germline V gene encodes CDR1 MNHNY and CDR2 SVGAGI (reference sequence). The V and J ends lost 2 bases and 3 bases respectively, with 17 bases between them. CDR3 amino acids: CASSYAIGAAGYEQYF. CDR3 DNA sequence: TGTGCCAGCAGTTACGCGATAGGAGCGGCGGGCTACGAGCAGTACTTC.

The chain employs TRBV29-1 and TRBJ2-7; D ambiguous. This CDR3 is built from 14 residues. Per germline, CDR1 SQVTM and CDR2 ANQGSEA. V dropped 7 bases and J dropped 2 bases, with 18 bases sitting between them. The DNA for the CDR3 is TGCAGCGCCCAACCCGGAGCCGATACCTACGAGCAGTACTTC. Residues: CSAQPGADTYEQYF.

This clone turned up a few times. This rearrangement joins TRBV4-1 to TRBJ2-6, with unresolved D. Germline assignment: CDR1 MGHRA and CDR2 YSYEKL. V was clipped by 4 bases and J by 3 bases, with 7 bases between them. This CDR3 has 14 amino acids. The CDR3 loop reads CASSLGYGANVLTF. The DNA for the CDR3 is TGCGCCAGCAGCCTAGGGTATGGGGCCAACGTCCTGACTTTC.

The chain has TRBV30 and TRBJ2-5, with D perhaps matching TRBD1 (6 bases). The CDR3 totals 18 residues. V was pared by 2 bases and J by 3 bases, with 25 bases between. Germline-derived CDR1 and CDR2 are GTSNPN and SVGIG (reference sequence). DNA of the CDR3: TGTGCCTGGAGTAACCCCCTTAGCGTGGACAGTTGGGAAGAGACCCAGTACTTC. Translating it yields CAWSNPLSVDSWEETQYF.

The V call is TRBV5-1, the J call TRBJ1-4; 9 bases are shared with TRBD1. This CDR3 comprises 16 residues. Germline loops: CDR1 SGHRS, CDR2 YFSETQ. Losses at the gene ends were 0 bases for V and 6 bases for J; bases not matched to a gene: 6. The CDR3 spells CASSLVPTGGDEKLFF. The DNA for the CDR3 is TGCGCCAGCAGCTTGGTACCGACAGGGGGGGATGAAAAACTGTTTTTT.

The chain uses TRBV5-4 and TRBJ2-7; 10 positions match TRBD2. Germline V gene lookup returns CDR1 SGHNT and CDR2 YYREEE (reference sequence). CDR3 size: 15 residues. The V and J ends lost 3 bases and 2 bases, in that order; junction bases with no gene match: 5. In nucleotides, the CDR3 is TGTGCCAGCAGCTCCAGGACTAGCGGCCCCTACGAGCAGTACTTC. Translated: CASSSRTSGPYEQYF.